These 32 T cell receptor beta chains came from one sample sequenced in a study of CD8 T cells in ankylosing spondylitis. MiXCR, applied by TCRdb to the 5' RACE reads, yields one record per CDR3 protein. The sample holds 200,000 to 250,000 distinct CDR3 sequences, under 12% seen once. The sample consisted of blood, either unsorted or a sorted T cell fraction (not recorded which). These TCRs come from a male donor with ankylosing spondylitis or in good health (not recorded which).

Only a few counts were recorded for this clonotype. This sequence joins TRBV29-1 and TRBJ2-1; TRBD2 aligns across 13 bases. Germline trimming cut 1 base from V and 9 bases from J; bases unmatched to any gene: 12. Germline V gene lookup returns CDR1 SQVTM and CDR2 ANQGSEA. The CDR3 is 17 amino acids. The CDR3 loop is CSVEGTSGGVTESEQFF. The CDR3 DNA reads TGCAGCGTTGAAGGAACTAGCGGGGGGGTGACGGAAAGTGAGCAGTTCTTC.

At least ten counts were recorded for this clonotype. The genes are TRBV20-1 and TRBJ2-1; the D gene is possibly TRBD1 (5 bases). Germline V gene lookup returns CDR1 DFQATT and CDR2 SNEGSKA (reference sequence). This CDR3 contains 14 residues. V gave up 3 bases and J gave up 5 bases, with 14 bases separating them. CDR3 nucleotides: TGCAGTGCTAGGGTTTGGCAGGGTCACAATGAGCAGTTCTTC. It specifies CSARVWQGHNEQFF.

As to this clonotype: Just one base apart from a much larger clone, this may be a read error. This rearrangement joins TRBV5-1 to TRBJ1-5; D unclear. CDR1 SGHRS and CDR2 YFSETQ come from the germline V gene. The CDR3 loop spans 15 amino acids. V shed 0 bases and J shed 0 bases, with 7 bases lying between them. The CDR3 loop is CASSLGGNSNQPQHF. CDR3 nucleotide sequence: TGCGCCAGCAGCTTGGGAGGGAATAGCAATCAGCCCCAGCATTTT.

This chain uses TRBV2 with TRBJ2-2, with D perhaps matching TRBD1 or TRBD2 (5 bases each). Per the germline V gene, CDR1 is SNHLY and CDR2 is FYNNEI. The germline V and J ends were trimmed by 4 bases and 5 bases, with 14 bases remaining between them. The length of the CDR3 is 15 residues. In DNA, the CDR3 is TGTGCCAGCAGTGGGGGGACCCCCGGGACCGGGGAGCTGTTTTTT. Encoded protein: CASSGGTPGTGELFF.

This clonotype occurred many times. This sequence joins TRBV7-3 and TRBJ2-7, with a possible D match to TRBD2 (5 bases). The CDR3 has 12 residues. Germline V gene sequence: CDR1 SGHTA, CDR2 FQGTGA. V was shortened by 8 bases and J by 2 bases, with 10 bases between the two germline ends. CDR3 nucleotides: TGTGCCAGCGGCACTAGACCCTACGAGCAGTACTTC. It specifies CASGTRPYEQYF.

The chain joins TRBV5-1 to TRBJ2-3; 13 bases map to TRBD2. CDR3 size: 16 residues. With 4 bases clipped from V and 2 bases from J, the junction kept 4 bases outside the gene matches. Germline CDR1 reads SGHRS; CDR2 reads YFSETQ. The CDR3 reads CASSKTSGGYTDTQYF. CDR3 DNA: TGCGCCAGCAGCAAGACTAGCGGGGGGTACACAGATACGCAGTATTTT.

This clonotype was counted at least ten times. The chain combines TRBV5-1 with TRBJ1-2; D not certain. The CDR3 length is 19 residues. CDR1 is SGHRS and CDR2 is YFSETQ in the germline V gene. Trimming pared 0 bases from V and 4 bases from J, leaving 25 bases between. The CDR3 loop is CASSLDGSGGEPGVYGYTF. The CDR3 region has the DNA TGCGCCAGCAGCTTGGATGGGTCCGGCGGGGAACCGGGCGTCTATGGCTACACCTTC. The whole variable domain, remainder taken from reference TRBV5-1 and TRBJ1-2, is KAGVTQTPRYLIKTRGQQVTLSCSPISGHRSVSWYQQTPGQGLQFLFEYFSETQRNKGNFPGRFSGRQFSNSRSEMNVSTLELGDSALYLCASSLDGSGGEPGVYGYTFGSGTRLTVV.

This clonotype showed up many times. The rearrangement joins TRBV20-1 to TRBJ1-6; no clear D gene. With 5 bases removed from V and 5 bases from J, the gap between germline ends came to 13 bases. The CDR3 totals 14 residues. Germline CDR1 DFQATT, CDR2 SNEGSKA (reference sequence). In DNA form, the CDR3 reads TGCAGTGCTCGAGCGGCAGCCGATAATTCACCCCTCCACTTT. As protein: CSARAAADNSPLHF.

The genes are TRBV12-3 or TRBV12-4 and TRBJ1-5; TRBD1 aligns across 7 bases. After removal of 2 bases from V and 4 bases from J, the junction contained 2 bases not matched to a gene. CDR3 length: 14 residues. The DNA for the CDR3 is TGTGCCAGCAGTTTAACGACAGGGAATCAGCCCCAGCATTTT. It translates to CASSLTTGNQPQHF.

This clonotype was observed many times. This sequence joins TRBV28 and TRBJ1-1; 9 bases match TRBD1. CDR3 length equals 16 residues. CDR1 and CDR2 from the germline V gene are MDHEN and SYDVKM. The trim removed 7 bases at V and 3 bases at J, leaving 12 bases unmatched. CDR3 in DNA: TGTGCCAGCAAGGATGACAGGGGGGCAGGCGACACTGAAGCTTTCTTT. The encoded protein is CASKDDRGAGDTEAFF.

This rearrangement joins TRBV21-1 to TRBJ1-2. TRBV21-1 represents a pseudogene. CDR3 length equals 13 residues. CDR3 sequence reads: CASSKKGRAGHTF. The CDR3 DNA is TGTGCCAGCAGCAAAAAAGGGAGGGCGGGCCACACCTTC.

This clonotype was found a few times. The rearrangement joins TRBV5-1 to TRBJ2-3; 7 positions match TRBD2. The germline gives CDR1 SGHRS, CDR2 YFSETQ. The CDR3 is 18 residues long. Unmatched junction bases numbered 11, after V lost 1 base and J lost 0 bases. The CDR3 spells CASSLTAGLLTSTDTQYF. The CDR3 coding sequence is TGCGCCAGCAGCTTGACAGCGGGGCTCCTCACTAGCACAGATACGCAGTATTTT. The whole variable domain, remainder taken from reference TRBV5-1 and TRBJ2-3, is KAGVTQTPRYLIKTRGQQVTLSCSPISGHRSVSWYQQTPGQGLQFLFEYFSETQRNKGNFPGRFSGRQFSNSRSEMNVSTLELGDSALYLCASSLTAGLLTSTDTQYFGPGTRLTVL.

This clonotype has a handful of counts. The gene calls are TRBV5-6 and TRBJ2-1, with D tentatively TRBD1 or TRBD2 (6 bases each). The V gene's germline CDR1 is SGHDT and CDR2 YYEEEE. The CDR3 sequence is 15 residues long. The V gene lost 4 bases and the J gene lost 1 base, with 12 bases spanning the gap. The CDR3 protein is CASSTLGGSYNEQFF. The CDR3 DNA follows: TGTGCCAGCAGCACACTAGGGGGGTCCTACAATGAGCAGTTCTTC.

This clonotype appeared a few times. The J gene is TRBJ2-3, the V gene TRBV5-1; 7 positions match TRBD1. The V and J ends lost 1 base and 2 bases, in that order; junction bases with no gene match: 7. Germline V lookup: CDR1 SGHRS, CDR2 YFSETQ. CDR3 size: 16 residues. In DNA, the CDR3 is TGCGCCAGCAGCTTGCGGGGACAGCGCCTCACAGATACGCAGTATTTT. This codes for CASSLRGQRLTDTQYF.

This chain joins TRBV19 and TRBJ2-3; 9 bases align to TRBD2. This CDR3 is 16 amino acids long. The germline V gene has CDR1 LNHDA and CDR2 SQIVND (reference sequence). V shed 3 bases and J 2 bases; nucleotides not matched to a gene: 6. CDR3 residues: CASSIRLAGTTDTQYF. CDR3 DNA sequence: TGTGCCAGTAGTATTCGTCTAGCGGGGACCACAGATACGCAGTATTTT.

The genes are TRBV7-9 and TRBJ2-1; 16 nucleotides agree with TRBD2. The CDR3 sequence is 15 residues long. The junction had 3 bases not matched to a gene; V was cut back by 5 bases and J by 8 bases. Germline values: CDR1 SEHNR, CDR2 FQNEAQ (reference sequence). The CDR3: CASSIGTSGGDEQFF. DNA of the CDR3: TGTGCCAGCAGCATAGGGACTAGCGGGGGGGATGAGCAGTTCTTC.

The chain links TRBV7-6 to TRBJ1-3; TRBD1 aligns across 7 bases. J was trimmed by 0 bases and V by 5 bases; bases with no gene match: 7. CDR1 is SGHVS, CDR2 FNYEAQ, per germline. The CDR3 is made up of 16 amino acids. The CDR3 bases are TGTGCCAGCAGCCTTGTGACAGGGTACTCTGGAAACACCATATATTTT. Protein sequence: CASSLVTGYSGNTIYF.

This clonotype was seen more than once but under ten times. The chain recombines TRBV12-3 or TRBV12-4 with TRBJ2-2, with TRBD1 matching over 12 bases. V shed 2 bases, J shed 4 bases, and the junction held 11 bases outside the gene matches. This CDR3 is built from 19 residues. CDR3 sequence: CASSLFSGQGALSTGELFF. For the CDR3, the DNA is TGTGCCAGCAGTTTATTTTCGGGACAGGGGGCGTTGAGCACCGGGGAGCTGTTTTTT.

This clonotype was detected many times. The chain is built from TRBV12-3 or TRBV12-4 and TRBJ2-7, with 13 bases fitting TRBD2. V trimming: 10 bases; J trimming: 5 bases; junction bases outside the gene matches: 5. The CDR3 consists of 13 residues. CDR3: CATRLAGGHEQYF. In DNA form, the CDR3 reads TGTGCCACCAGACTAGCGGGGGGACACGAGCAGTACTTC.

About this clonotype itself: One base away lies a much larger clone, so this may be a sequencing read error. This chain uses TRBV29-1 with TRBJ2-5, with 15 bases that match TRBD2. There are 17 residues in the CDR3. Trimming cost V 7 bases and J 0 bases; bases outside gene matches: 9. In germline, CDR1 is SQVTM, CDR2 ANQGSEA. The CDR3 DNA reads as TGCAGCGCATCTGGGACTAGCGGGGGGCCCCACCAAGAGACCCAGTACTTC. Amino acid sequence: CSASGTSGGPHQETQYF.

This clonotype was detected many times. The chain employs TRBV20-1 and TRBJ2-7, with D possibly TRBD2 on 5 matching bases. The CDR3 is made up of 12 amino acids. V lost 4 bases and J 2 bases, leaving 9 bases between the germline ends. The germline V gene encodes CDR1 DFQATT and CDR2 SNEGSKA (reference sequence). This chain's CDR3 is CSATGIAYEQYF. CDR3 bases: TGCAGTGCTACCGGGATCGCCTACGAGCAGTACTTC.

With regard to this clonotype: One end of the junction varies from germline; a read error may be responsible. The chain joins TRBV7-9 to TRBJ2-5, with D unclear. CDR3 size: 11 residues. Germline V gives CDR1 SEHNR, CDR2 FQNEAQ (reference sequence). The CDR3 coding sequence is TGTGCCAGCAGCTCTAAAGAGACCCGGTACTTC. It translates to CASSSKETRYF.

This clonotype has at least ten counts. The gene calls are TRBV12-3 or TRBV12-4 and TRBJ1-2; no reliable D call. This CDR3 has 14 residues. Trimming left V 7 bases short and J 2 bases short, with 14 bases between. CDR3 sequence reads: CASIPAGRNYGYTF. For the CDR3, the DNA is TGTGCCAGCATCCCGGCGGGGAGGAACTATGGCTACACCTTC.

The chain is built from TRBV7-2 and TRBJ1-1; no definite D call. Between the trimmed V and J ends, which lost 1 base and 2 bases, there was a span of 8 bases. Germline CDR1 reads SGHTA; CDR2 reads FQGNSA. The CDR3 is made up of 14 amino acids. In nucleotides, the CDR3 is TGTGCCAGCAGCTTAGGTCCAGCCAACACTGAAGCTTTCTTT. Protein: CASSLGPANTEAFF.

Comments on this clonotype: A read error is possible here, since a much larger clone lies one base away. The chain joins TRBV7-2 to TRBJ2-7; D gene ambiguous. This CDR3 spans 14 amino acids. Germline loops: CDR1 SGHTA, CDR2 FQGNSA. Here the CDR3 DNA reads TGTGCCAGCAGCTTAGTACCTCGAATCTACGAGCAGTCCTTC. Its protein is CASSLVPRIYEQSF.

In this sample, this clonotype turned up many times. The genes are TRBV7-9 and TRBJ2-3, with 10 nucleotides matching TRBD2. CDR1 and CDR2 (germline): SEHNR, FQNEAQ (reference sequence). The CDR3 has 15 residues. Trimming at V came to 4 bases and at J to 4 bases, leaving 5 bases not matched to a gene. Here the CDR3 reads CASSSTSGVADTQYF. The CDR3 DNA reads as TGTGCCAGCAGCTCCACTAGCGGGGTGGCAGATACGCAGTATTTT.

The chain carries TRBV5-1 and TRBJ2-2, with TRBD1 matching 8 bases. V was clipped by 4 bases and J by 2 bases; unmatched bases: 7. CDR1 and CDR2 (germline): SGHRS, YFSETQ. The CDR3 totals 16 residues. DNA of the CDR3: TGCGCCAGCAGCCGGACGGACAGGGAAAACACCGGGGAGCTGTTTTTT. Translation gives CASSRTDRENTGELFF.

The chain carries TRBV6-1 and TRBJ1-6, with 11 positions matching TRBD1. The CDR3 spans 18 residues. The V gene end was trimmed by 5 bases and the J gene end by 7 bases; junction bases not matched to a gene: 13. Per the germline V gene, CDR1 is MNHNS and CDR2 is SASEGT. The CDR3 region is CASSKGQGADARNSPLHF. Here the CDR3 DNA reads TGTGCCAGCAGTAAAGGACAGGGGGCAGATGCCCGCAATTCACCCCTCCACTTT.

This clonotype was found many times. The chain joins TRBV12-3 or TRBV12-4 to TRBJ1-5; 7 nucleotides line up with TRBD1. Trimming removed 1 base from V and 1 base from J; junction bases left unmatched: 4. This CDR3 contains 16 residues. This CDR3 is CASSLGARGSNQPQHF. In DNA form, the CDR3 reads TGTGCCAGCAGTTTAGGGGCCAGGGGGAGCAATCAGCCCCAGCATTTT.

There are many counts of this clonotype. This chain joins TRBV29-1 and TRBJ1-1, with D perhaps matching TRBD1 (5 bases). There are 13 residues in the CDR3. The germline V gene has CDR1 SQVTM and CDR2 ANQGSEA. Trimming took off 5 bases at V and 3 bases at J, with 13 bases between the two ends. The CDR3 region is CSVSGQLDTEAFF. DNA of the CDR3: TGCAGCGTTTCAGGGCAACTGGACACTGAAGCTTTCTTT.

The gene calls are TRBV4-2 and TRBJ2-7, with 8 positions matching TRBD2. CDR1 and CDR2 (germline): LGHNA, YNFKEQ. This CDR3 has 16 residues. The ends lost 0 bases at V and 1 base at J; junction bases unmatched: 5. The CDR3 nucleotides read TGTGCCAGCAGCCAAGAGGGACTAGACGGGTCCTACGAGCAGTACTTC. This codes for CASSQEGLDGSYEQYF.

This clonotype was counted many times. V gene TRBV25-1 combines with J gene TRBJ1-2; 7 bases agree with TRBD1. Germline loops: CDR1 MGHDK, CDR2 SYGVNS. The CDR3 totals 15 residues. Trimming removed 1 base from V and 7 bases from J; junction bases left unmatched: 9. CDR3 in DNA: TGTGCCAGCAGTGAATCGCTGGGGCAGGGGGTTGGCTACACCTTC. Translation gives CASSESLGQGVGYTF.